This TCR beta chain was sequenced in a study of cytomegalovirus exposure and HLA in healthy donors. 13 Jbeta primers and 60 Vbeta primers were used for the PCR. Data came from immunoSEQ multiplex PCR; TCRdb stores just in-frame clones and leaves some out. This sample's table reports some 140,000 clones. The TCR originated in a woman in her forties in good health and CMV-seronegative. The sample was PBMCs.

For the CDR3, the DNA is TGCGCCAGCAGCTTGGATCTCGCGGGGGCCACAGATACGCAGTATTTT. It yields the protein CASSLDLAGATDTQYF. The chain combines TRBV5-1 with TRBJ2-3; perhaps TRBD2 as D (7 bases). Per the germline V gene, CDR1 is SGHRS and CDR2 is YFSETQ. The CDR3 is made up of 16 amino acids. V was shortened by 0 bases and J by 2 bases, with 13 bases between the two germline ends.